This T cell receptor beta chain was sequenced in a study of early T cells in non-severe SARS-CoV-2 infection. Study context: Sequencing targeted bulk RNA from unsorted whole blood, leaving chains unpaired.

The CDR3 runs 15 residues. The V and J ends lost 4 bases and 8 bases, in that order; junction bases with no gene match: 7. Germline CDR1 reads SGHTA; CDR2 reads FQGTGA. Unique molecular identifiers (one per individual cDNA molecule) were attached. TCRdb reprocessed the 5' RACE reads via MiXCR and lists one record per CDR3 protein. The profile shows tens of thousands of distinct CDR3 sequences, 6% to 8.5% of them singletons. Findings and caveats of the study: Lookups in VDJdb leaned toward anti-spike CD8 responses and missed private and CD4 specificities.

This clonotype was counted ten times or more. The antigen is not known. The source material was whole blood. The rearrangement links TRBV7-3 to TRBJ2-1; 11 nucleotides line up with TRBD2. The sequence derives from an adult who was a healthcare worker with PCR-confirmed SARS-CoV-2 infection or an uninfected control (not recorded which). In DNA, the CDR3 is TGTGCCAGCAGCTCTTTAGCGGGAGGGCCTGATGAGCAGTTCTTC. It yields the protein CASSSLAGGPDEQFF. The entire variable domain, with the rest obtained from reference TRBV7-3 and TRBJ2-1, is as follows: GAGVSQTPSNKVTEKGKYVELRCDPISGHTALYWYRQSLGQGPEFLIYFQGTGAADDSGLPNDRFFAVRPEGSVSTLKIQRTERGDSAVYLCASSSLAGGPDEQFFGPGTRLTVL.